In this sample, the clone carrying this T cell receptor beta chain turned up many times. Its antigen is unknown. The CDR3 covers 16 residues. Germline V gene lookup returns CDR1 SGHAT and CDR2 FQNNGV. J lost 7 bases, V lost 1 base, and 9 bases had no gene match. The data stem from a study of regulatory T cells in long-lasting Graves disease. Findings of the study overall: The study found TRBV28, TRBJ1-2 and TRBJ2-5 favored in persistent disease. Accuracy could have been hurt by small sample size.

Stated time point: newly diagnosed GD, antithyroid drugs for less than 3 months. PBMCs were the source of the RNA used for TCR sequencing. For TCR beta, libraries came from iRepertoire HTBI primers and Arm-PCR of CDR3 regions. MiXCR, run by TCRdb on the multiplex PCR reads, gives a single entry per CDR3 protein. The data show a few hundred thousand distinct CDR3 sequences, roughly 15% seen once. A further study also used this sample, focusing on T cells in Graves' hyperthyroidism and ophthalmopathy. From that study: The blood repertoire included most of the expanded thyroid clonotypes above 0.001. A 13 V-J signature model discriminated ophthalmopathy versus stable hyperthyroidism.

This TCR came from a woman between 40 and 55 years old with Graves disease. The genes are TRBV11-2 and TRBJ2-1; 8 positions match TRBD2. The sample in question was peripheral blood mononuclear cells (PBMCs), obtained at new diagnosis, from a patient treated with antithyroid drugs. In nucleotides, the CDR3 is TGTGCCAGCAGCTTAGGGGTCAGCGGGAGAGGTAATGAGCAGTTCTTC. It translates to CASSLGVSGRGNEQFF.